Below are 25 T cell receptor beta chains sequenced from a single sample in a study of spatial heterogeneity in lung cancer. Points from the study as a whole: Tumoral mutation counts were tracked by counts of expanded intratumoral alpha and beta TCRs.

TCRdb reanalysed the 5' RACE reads using MiXCR and keeps one entry per CDR3 protein. The table lists 5,500 to 7,000 distinct CDR3 sequences, roughly 15% of them singletons. Antigens of these TCRs are unknown. Described time point: sample taken at primary tumor resection. Specimen: lung tumor tissue, collected at surgery. These receptors were obtained from a male donor with early-stage non-small cell lung cancer.

This clonotype is labeled medium-sized. The V call is TRBV28, the J call TRBJ2-1; tentatively, D is TRBD2 (5 bases). Trimming took 6 bases from V and 10 from J, leaving 16 bases between them. Germline values: CDR1 MDHEN, CDR2 SYDVKM. The CDR3 loop spans 13 amino acids. The CDR3 nucleotides are TGTGCCAGCAGGCGGACTTCACACGGGGAGCAGTTCTTC. The encoded protein is CASRRTSHGEQFF.

This clonotype was seen ten or more times. The chain recombines TRBV3-1 with TRBJ2-1, with D unresolved. The V and J ends lost 0 bases and 10 bases respectively, with 10 bases between them. Germline CDR1 is LGHDT and CDR2 is YNNKEL (reference sequence). This CDR3 is 13 amino acids long. CDR3 sequence: CASSQEDRAEQFF. The CDR3 DNA reads TGTGCCAGCAGCCAAGAGGATAGGGCGGAGCAGTTCTTC.

There are many counts of this clonotype. This rearrangement joins TRBV6-2 or TRBV6-3 to TRBJ1-1; D unresolved. Germline CDR1 and CDR2: MNHEY and SVGEGT. Trimming cost V 7 bases and J 4 bases, with 13 bases left between them. This CDR3 comprises 13 residues. The chain's CDR3 is CASTSRGGTEAFF. The CDR3 nucleotides read TGTGCCAGCACCAGCCGGGGTGGCACTGAAGCTTTCTTT.

This clonotype rates as medium-sized. The gene calls are TRBV28 and TRBJ2-1; 11 nucleotides match TRBD2. The ends lost 5 bases at V and 5 bases at J; junction bases unmatched: 8. The CDR3 has 16 amino acids. Germline-derived CDR1 and CDR2 are MDHEN and SYDVKM. For the CDR3, the DNA is TGTGCCAGCAGTCCAACCGGGACTAGCGGCAACAATGAGCAGTTCTTC. Protein sequence: CASSPTGTSGNNEQFF.

The V and J genes are TRBV6-2 or TRBV6-3 and TRBJ2-7; a possible D gene is TRBD1 (6 bases). The CDR3 covers 14 residues. The germline V and J ends were trimmed by 6 bases and 0 bases, with 12 bases remaining between them. Germline lookup yields CDR1 MNHEY and CDR2 SVGEGT. The DNA of the CDR3 is TGTGCCAGCAGGCGACAGGCTTACTCCTACGAGCAGTACTTC. Encoded protein: CASRRQAYSYEQYF.

This clonotype is labeled medium-sized. The J gene is TRBJ2-3, the V gene TRBV6-5; 8 positions agree with TRBD2. The CDR3 covers 17 residues. Germline V CDR1 and CDR2: MNHEY, SVGAGI. With V trimmed by 5 bases and J by 0 bases, 10 bases remained unmatched. CDR3 DNA: TGTGCCAGCAGTCGAACCCGCTCTAGCGGGAGCACAGATACGCAGTATTTT. This translates into CASSRTRSSGSTDTQYF.

This clonotype came up many times. V usage is TRBV20-1 and J usage is TRBJ2-3, with a weak D call TRBD1 (6 bases). The CDR3 sequence is 16 residues long. Germline V gene lookup returns CDR1 DFQATT and CDR2 SNEGSKA (reference sequence). Trimming cost V 5 bases and J 0 bases, with 18 bases left between them. The CDR3 reads CSAPNRAGVSTDTQYF. CDR3 nucleotides: TGCAGTGCTCCGAATAGAGCAGGGGTTAGCACAGATACGCAGTATTTT.

There are a few counts of this clonotype. The chain uses TRBV12-3 or TRBV12-4 and TRBJ2-7, with a possible D match to TRBD1 (6 bases). V was clipped by 6 bases and J by 1 base, with 22 bases between them. There are 17 residues in the CDR3. Here the CDR3 reads CASSTRPNQRGSYEQYF. CDR3 bases: TGTGCCAGCAGCACACGGCCTAACCAGAGGGGGTCCTACGAGCAGTACTTC.

This clonotype ranks as medium-sized. The V gene is TRBV6-1, the J gene TRBJ1-3, with D unclear. This CDR3 region has 15 residues. Germline lookup yields CDR1 MNHNS and CDR2 SASEGT. Trimming pared 6 bases from V and 0 bases from J, leaving 12 bases between. The CDR3 bases are TGTGCCAGCAGCCCCGTCCGGTTCTCTGGAAACACCATATATTTT. Protein: CASSPVRFSGNTIYF.

This clonotype is labeled as medium-sized. The CDR3 DNA reads as TGTGCCAGCAGCTTGGCCGCAGCGAGGGAAGGCTACACCTTC. As protein: CASSLAAAREGYTF. This sequence joins TRBV5-4 and TRBJ1-2; D unresolved. This CDR3 has 14 residues. CDR1 and CDR2 from the germline V gene are SGHNT and YYREEE (reference sequence). Trimming cost V 0 bases and J 8 bases, with 14 bases left between them.

In its sample, this clonotype ranks as large. The V and J genes are TRBV29-1 and TRBJ2-7; 8 bases agree with TRBD1. The V gene end was trimmed by 2 bases and the J gene end by 5 bases; junction bases not matched to a gene: 5. Germline CDR1 reads SQVTM; CDR2 reads ANQGSEA. This CDR3 is 13 amino acids long. CDR3 bases: TGCAGCGTTGAATGGACAGGGACCCACGAGCAGTACTTC. Amino acid sequence: CSVEWTGTHEQYF.

This clonotype is medium-sized. The CDR3 DNA is TGTGCCAGCAGCTTGGGACTACGGAGGGATACGCAGTATTTT. This gives the protein CASSLGLRRDTQYF. V usage is TRBV7-2 and J usage is TRBJ2-3, with 7 positions matching TRBD2. CDR3 size: 14 residues. V was clipped by 3 bases and J by 6 bases; unmatched bases: 6. The germline V gene encodes CDR1 SGHTA and CDR2 FQGNSA.

In this sample, this clonotype turned up once. V is TRBV7-2 and J is TRBJ2-5; D is possibly TRBD1 (7 bases). V lost 0 bases to trimming and J lost 4 bases, with 9 bases between them. Germline assignment: CDR1 SGHTA and CDR2 FQGNSA. This CDR3 region has 14 residues. Here the CDR3 reads CASSLARDRETQYF. In DNA, the CDR3 is TGTGCCAGCAGCTTAGCGCGGGACAGAGAGACCCAGTACTTC.

The chain recombines TRBV27 with TRBJ1-5; a possible D gene is TRBD1 (6 bases). Germline V gene lookup returns CDR1 MNHEY and CDR2 SMNVEV (reference sequence). There are 14 residues in the CDR3. The V end lost 5 bases, the J end lost 7 bases, and 15 bases lay between the germline ends. CDR3 protein: CASSGQSGRQPQHF. The CDR3 nucleotides are TGTGCCAGCAGTGGACAGTCCGGGAGGCAGCCCCAGCATTTT.

The chain combines TRBV6-2 or TRBV6-3 with TRBJ1-3; D unclear. The V and J ends lost 6 bases and 2 bases respectively, with 17 bases between them. This CDR3 has 16 amino acids. CDR1 is MNHEY, CDR2 SVGEGT, per germline. This CDR3 is CASSPYSPSTGNTIYF. In nucleotides, the CDR3 is TGTGCCAGCAGCCCCTACAGCCCGTCAACTGGAAACACCATATATTTT.

The CDR3 DNA reads as TGCAGTGCTAGAGGGACGGGGCACTATGGCTACACCTTC. Amino acid sequence: CSARGTGHYGYTF. The chain links TRBV20-1 to TRBJ1-2; maybe TRBD1 (5 bases). Deletions cut 1 base from V and 3 bases from J, with 9 bases between. The germline V gene encodes CDR1 DFQATT and CDR2 SNEGSKA (reference sequence). The CDR3 extends over 13 amino acids.

This clonotype showed up many times. This chain joins TRBV7-2 and TRBJ2-2; D not certain. Germline V CDR1 and CDR2: SGHTA, FQGNSA. Trimming shortened V by 0 bases and J by 1 base, and 9 bases separated the two germline ends. The CDR3 is 16 amino acids. As DNA, the CDR3 is TGTGCCAGCAGCTTAGCGGGCAGCCTGAACACCGGGGAGCTGTTTTTT. Protein: CASSLAGSLNTGELFF.

There are many counts of this clonotype. This chain links TRBV5-1 with TRBJ2-2; 7 positions agree with TRBD1. The CDR3 has 17 amino acids. Germline CDR1 reads SGHRS; CDR2 reads YFSETQ. J was trimmed by 0 bases and V by 0 bases; bases with no gene match: 5. The CDR3 DNA reads TGCGCCAGCAGCTTGGACAGGGGCCTCGCGAACACCGGGGAGCTGTTTTTT. This encodes CASSLDRGLANTGELFF.

By sample fraction, this clonotype is medium-sized. The rearrangement uses TRBV30 and TRBJ2-4; either TRBD1 or TRBD2 may supply D (6 bases each). Germline V gene lookup returns CDR1 GTSNPN and CDR2 SVGIG (reference sequence). This CDR3 has 11 residues. Deletions cut 0 bases from V and 15 bases from J, with 12 bases between. The CDR3 coding sequence is TGTGCCTGGAGTGTAAGGGGGACTTGGTACTTC. Amino acids: CAWSVRGTWYF.

By sample share, this clonotype is medium-sized. The gene calls are TRBV7-2 and TRBJ2-3; a weak D match, TRBD2 (5 bases). V lost 5 bases and J 6 bases, leaving 9 bases between the germline ends. Per the germline V gene, CDR1 is SGHTA and CDR2 is FQGNSA. This CDR3 has 12 residues. This CDR3 is CASSLSGDTQYF. CDR3 DNA: TGTGCCAGCAGCCTGAGCGGCGATACGCAGTATTTT.

This clonotype is judged large. The chain has TRBV14 and TRBJ2-7, with D unresolved. Per germline, CDR1 SGHDN and CDR2 FVKESK. Trimming took 1 base from V and 5 from J, leaving 6 bases between them. The length of the CDR3 is 12 residues. The CDR3 spells CASSQVFHEQYF. The CDR3 nucleotides read TGTGCCAGCAGCCAAGTTTTCCACGAGCAGTACTTC.

This clonotype was counted at least ten times. This chain links TRBV6-2 or TRBV6-3 with TRBJ2-5; no clear D. The CDR3 is 15 residues long. Trimming removed 5 bases at V and 3 bases at J, with 16 bases between. Per germline, CDR1 MNHEY and CDR2 SVGEGT. The CDR3 nucleotides read TGTGCCAGCAGTCAATTTACGTTGCAGAAAGAGACCCAGTACTTC. This sequence encodes CASSQFTLQKETQYF.

This clonotype was seen only once. The V call is TRBV29-1, the J call TRBJ2-5; D unresolved. This CDR3 contains 13 residues. Per germline, CDR1 SQVTM and CDR2 ANQGSEA. V lost 3 bases and J lost 1, with 9 bases in between. CDR3 residues: CSVDLAAQETQYF. DNA of the CDR3: TGCAGCGTTGACCTGGCGGCCCAAGAGACCCAGTACTTC.

In its sample, this clonotype was seen a few times. This chain connects TRBV7-2 to TRBJ1-1, with a weak D call TRBD1 (5 bases). The CDR3 has 13 residues. V lost 0 bases, J lost 6 bases, and 8 bases lay in between. Per the germline V gene, CDR1 is SGHTA and CDR2 is FQGNSA. The CDR3 spells CASSLAGQAEAFF. The CDR3 coding sequence is TGTGCCAGCAGCTTAGCCGGACAAGCTGAAGCTTTCTTT.

This clonotype was detected many times. The chain is built from TRBV29-1 and TRBJ2-5; TRBD2 might be the D (5 bases). CDR3 length equals 12 residues. CDR1 SQVTM and CDR2 ANQGSEA come from the germline V gene. V lost 8 bases to trimming and J lost 5 bases, with 15 bases between them. For the CDR3, the DNA is TGCAGCCTCTGGGGAGCGGAGGAGACCCAGTACTTC. Its protein product is CSLWGAEETQYF.